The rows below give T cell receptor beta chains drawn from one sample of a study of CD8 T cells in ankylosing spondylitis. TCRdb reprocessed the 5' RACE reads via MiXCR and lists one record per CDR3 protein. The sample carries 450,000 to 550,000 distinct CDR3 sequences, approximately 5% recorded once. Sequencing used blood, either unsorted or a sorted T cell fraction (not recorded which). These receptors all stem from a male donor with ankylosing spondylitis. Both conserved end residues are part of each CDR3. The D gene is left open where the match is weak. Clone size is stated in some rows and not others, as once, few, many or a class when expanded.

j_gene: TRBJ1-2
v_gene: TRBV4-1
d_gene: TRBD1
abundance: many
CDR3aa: CASSQDPASTGRVYGYTF
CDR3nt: TGCGCCAGCAGCCAAGATCCCGCCTCGACAGGGCGTGTCTATGGCTACACCTTC

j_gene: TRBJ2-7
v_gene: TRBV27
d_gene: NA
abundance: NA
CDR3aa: CASSLEGASYEQYF
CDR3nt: TGTGCCAGCAGTTTGGAAGGGGCTTCCTACGAGCAGTACTTC

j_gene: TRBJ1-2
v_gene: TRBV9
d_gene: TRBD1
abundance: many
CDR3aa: CASSVVGTGGGNYGYTF
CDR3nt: TGTGCCAGCAGCGTAGTGGGGACAGGGGGCGGAAACTATGGCTACACCTTC

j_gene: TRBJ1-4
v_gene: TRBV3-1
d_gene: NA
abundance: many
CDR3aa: CASSLAHLGREKLFF
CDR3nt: TGTGCCAGCAGCCTCGCCCACCTCGGACGGGAAAAACTGTTTTTT

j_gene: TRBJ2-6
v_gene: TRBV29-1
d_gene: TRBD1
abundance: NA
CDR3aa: CSVSGQGITGANVLTF
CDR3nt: TGCAGCGTTTCGGGACAGGGTATTACTGGGGCCAACGTCCTGACTTTC

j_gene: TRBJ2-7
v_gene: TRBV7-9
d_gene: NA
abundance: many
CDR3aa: CASSPVGVEQYF
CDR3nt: TGTGCCAGCAGCCCCGTAGGAGTCGAGCAGTACTTC

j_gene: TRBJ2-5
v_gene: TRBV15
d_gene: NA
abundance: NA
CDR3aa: CATSRAGAGQETQYF
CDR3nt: TGTGCCACCAGCAGAGCAGGGGCAGGGCAAGAGACCCAGTACTTC

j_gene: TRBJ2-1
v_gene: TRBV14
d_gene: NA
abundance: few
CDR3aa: CASSQTSGQYNEQFF
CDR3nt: TGTGCCAGCAGCCAAACAAGCGGTCAATACAATGAGCAGTTCTTC

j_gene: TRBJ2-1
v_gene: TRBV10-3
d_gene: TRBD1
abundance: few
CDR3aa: CAISGGLFEQFF
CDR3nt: TGTGCCATTTCAGGGGGCTTGTTTGAGCAGTTCTTC

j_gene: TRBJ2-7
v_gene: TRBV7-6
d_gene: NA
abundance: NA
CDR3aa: CASSSGYAYEQYF
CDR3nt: TGTGCCAGCAGCTCCGGGTATGCCTACGAGCAGTACTTC

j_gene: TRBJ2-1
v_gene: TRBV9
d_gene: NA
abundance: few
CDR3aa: CASSVGGSLYNEQFF
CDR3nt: TGTGCCAGCAGCGTAGGAGGGAGTTTGTACAATGAGCAGTTCTTC

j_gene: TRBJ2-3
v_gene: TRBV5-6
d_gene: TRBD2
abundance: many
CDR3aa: CASSPFGAGFTDTQYF
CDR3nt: TGTGCCAGCAGCCCTTTCGGAGCGGGGTTCACAGATACGCAGTATTTT

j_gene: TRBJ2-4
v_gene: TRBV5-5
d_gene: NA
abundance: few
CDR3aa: CASSSSFSYIQYF
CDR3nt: TGTGCCAGCAGCTCCTCCTTCTCGTACATTCAGTACTTC

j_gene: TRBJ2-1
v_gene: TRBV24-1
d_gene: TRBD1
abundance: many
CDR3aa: CATSVRDRVPNEQFF
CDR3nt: TGTGCCACCAGTGTCCGGGACAGGGTTCCCAATGAGCAGTTCTTC

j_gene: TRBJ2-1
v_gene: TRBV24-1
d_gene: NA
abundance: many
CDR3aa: CATSDRATSRGGEQFF
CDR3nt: TGTGCCACCAGTGATAGGGCGACTAGCAGGGGGGGTGAGCAGTTCTTC

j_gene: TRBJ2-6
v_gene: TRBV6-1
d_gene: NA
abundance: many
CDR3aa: CASEPSSGANVLTF
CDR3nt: TGTGCCAGCGAACCGTCCTCTGGGGCCAACGTCCTGACTTTC

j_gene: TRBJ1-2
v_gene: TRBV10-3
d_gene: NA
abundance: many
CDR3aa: CAISGLYGYTF
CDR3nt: TGTGCCATCAGCGGCCTCTATGGCTACACCTTC

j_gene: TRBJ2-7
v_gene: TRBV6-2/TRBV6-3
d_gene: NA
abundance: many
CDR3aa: CASSYVYEQYF
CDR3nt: TGTGCCAGCAGCTACGTCTACGAGCAGTACTTC

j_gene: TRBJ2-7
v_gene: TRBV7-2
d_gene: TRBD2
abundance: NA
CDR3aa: CASSFRAGGSYEQYF
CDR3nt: TGTGCCAGCAGCTTTCGGGCGGGGGGATCCTACGAGCAGTACTTC

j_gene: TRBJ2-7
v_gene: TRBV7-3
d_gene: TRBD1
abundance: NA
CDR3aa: CASSAQGAMNEQYF
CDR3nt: TGTGCCAGCAGCGCCCAGGGGGCGATGAACGAGCAGTACTTC

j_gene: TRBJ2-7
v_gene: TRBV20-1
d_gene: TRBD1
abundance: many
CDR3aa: CSALTPRGQHEQYF
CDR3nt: TGCAGTGCCCTAACTCCGAGGGGGCAGCATGAGCAGTACTTC

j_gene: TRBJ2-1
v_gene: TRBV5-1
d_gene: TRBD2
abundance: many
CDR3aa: CASIGGGNYNEQFF
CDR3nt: TGCGCCAGCATTGGGGGGGGAAACTACAATGAGCAGTTCTTC

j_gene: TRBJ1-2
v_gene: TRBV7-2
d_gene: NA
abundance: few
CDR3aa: CASSYRESYGYTF
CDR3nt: TGTGCCAGCAGCTACAGGGAGAGCTATGGCTACACCTTC

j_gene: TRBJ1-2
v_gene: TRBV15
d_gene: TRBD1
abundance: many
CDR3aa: CATSRDRDSNYGYTF
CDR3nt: TGTGCCACCAGCAGGGACCGGGACAGCAACTATGGCTACACCTTC